These 29 T cell receptor beta chains originate from one sample sequenced in a study of CD8 T cells in ankylosing spondylitis. General study results and limits: A TCR beta motif made of eight highly homologous variants seemed typical of ankylosing spondylitis blood.

TCRdb processed the 5' RACE reads anew with MiXCR; each CDR3 protein has one entry. This sample carries about 390,000 distinct CDR3 sequences, about a fifth of them seen once, and the ten largest clones take roughly a sixth. Their cognate antigens are unknown. Sequenced input: blood, either unsorted or a sorted T cell fraction (not recorded which). Receptor source: a male donor with ankylosing spondylitis.

This clonotype was recorded a few times. The chain couples TRBV6-1 to TRBJ2-1; 10 nucleotides match TRBD2. Trimming removed 6 bases from V and 4 bases from J; junction bases left unmatched: 6. The CDR3 is 15 amino acids. Germline values: CDR1 MNHNS, CDR2 SASEGT. CDR3 in amino acids: CASSSTSGTYNEQFF. The CDR3 coding sequence is TGTGCCAGCAGCTCAACTAGCGGGACTTACAATGAGCAGTTCTTC.

In this sample, this clonotype turned up a few times. V and J are TRBV3-1 and TRBJ1-2, with D unresolved. The CDR3 covers 14 residues. The V gene lost 0 bases and the J gene lost 2 bases, with 7 bases spanning the gap. The germline CDR1 and CDR2 sequences are LGHDT and YNNKEL (reference sequence). The CDR3 region is CASSQDPQNYGYTF. The CDR3 DNA is TGTGCCAGCAGCCAAGATCCACAGAACTATGGCTACACCTTC.

The V gene is TRBV19, the J gene TRBJ2-7, with D possibly being TRBD1 (6 bases). This CDR3 has 14 residues. Germline V lookup: CDR1 LNHDA, CDR2 SQIVND (reference sequence). V lost 5 bases, J lost 6 bases, and 17 bases lay in between. DNA of the CDR3: TGTGCCAGTAGTCCAACGAACAGGGTTGGCGAGCAGTACTTC. It codes for CASSPTNRVGEQYF. Drawing the rest from reference TRBV19 and TRBJ2-7, the complete variable domain is DGGITQSPKYLFRKEGQNVTLSCEQNLNHDAMYWYRQDPGQGLRLIYYSQIVNDFQKGDIAEGYSVSREKKESFPLTVTSAQKNPTAFYLCASSPTNRVGEQYFGPGTRLTVT.

The V and J genes are TRBV12-3 or TRBV12-4 and TRBJ2-1; the match to TRBD2 covers 8 bases. V shed 3 bases and J 9 bases; nucleotides not matched to a gene: 7. This CDR3 has 14 residues. CDR3 nucleotides: TGTGCCAGCAGTTTCGGTGGCGGGAGGATTGAGCAGTTCTTC. Encoded protein: CASSFGGGRIEQFF.

J is TRBJ2-1 and V is TRBV13, with 9 positions matching TRBD1. The CDR3 has 14 residues. Germline trimming cut 5 bases from V and 15 bases from J; bases unmatched to any gene: 14. Germline V CDR1 and CDR2: PRHDT, FYEKMQ (reference sequence). Here the CDR3 DNA reads TGTGCCAGCAGCCCCCGGGACAGGGTTCCTCAGTTGTTCTTC. Translation gives CASSPRDRVPQLFF.

V and J are TRBV19 and TRBJ2-3, with 8 nucleotides matching TRBD2. Per the germline V gene, CDR1 is LNHDA and CDR2 is SQIVND (reference sequence). V lost 3 bases and J lost 4; bases outside the gene matches: 6. This CDR3 is 15 amino acids long. CDR3 protein: CASSIGAGEADTQYF. The CDR3 coding sequence is TGTGCCAGTAGTATTGGAGCGGGAGAAGCAGATACGCAGTATTTT.

The chain combines TRBV7-6 with TRBJ2-7; 9 bases match TRBD1. Germline CDR1 SGHVS, CDR2 FNYEAQ. V was clipped by 2 bases and J by 3 bases; unmatched bases: 8. The CDR3 is 16 residues long. CDR3 in amino acids: CASSLSGTGSLYEQYF. CDR3 DNA sequence: TGTGCCAGCAGCTTATCTGGGACAGGGAGCCTCTACGAGCAGTACTTC.

This clonotype was found many times. CDR3 in DNA: TGCAGCGCCCTGACAGGGTGGGACACCGGGGAGCTGTTTTTT. Encoded protein: CSALTGWDTGELFF. This sequence joins TRBV29-1 and TRBJ2-2; 7 bases are shared with TRBD1. The junction had 8 bases not matched to a gene; V was cut back by 7 bases and J by 3 bases. Germline lookup yields CDR1 SQVTM and CDR2 ANQGSEA. The CDR3 consists of 14 residues.

V is TRBV20-1 and J is TRBJ1-6, with D maybe TRBD1 (5 bases). V was pared by 6 bases and J by 3 bases, with 9 bases between. From germline, CDR1 is DFQATT and CDR2 SNEGSKA (reference sequence). The CDR3 is 13 amino acids. In DNA form, the CDR3 reads TGCAGTGCGTTGACAGTCTATAATTCACCCCTCCACTTT. This sequence encodes CSALTVYNSPLHF.

This clonotype was detected a few times. The chain uses TRBV28 and TRBJ2-3; 13 nucleotides match TRBD2. V was pared by 6 bases and J by 3 bases, with 12 bases of the junction left unmatched. The CDR3 consists of 18 residues. Germline V CDR1 and CDR2: MDHEN, SYDVKM. The CDR3 sequence is CASRTGTSGIIRTDTQYF. Here the CDR3 DNA reads TGTGCCAGCAGGACCGGGACTAGCGGGATTATAAGAACAGATACGCAGTATTTT. Full variable domain (outside the CDR3, taken from reference TRBV28 and TRBJ2-3): DVKVTQSSRYLVKRTGEKVFLECVQDMDHENMFWYRQDPGLGLRLIYFSYDVKMKEKGDIPEGYSVSREKKERFSLILESASTNQTSMYLCASRTGTSGIIRTDTQYFGPGTRLTVL.

This clonotype was seen only a few times. J is TRBJ2-3 and V is TRBV10-3; 8 bases fit TRBD2. The J segment lost 2 bases and the V segment lost 4 bases, leaving 5 bases of the junction unmatched. Per the germline V gene, CDR1 is ENHRY and CDR2 is SYGVKD. The CDR3 length is 15 residues. The CDR3, as DNA: TGTGCCATCAGTGGAACGGGAGGGCCCACAGATACGCAGTATTTT. It is translated as CAISGTGGPTDTQYF.

There are a few counts of this clonotype. The rearrangement uses TRBV11-2 and TRBJ2-1, with TRBD2 matching over 11 bases. V lost 0 bases and J lost 8; bases outside the gene matches: 6. The germline gives CDR1 SGHAT, CDR2 FQNNGV. This CDR3 has 16 residues. The CDR3 sequence is CASSLDLAGGSDEQFF. DNA of the CDR3: TGTGCCAGCAGCTTAGACTTAGCGGGAGGGTCCGATGAGCAGTTCTTC.

The chain uses TRBV7-2 and TRBJ2-6, with 8 nucleotides matching TRBD1. The CDR3 loop spans 17 amino acids. V shed 4 bases and J 0 bases; nucleotides not matched to a gene: 5. CDR1 SGHTA and CDR2 FQGNSA come from the germline V gene. This CDR3 is CASSYKTGASGANVLTF. In DNA form, the CDR3 reads TGTGCCAGCAGCTACAAGACAGGGGCCTCTGGGGCCAACGTCCTGACTTTC.

The CDR3 DNA reads TGTGCCAGCAGCTTGAACACCGGCTCCTACGAGCAGTACTTC. Translation gives CASSLNTGSYEQYF. J is TRBJ2-7 and V is TRBV7-9; no definite D call. V lost 3 bases and J lost 0, with 9 bases in between. The germline V gene encodes CDR1 SEHNR and CDR2 FQNEAQ (reference sequence). This CDR3 contains 14 residues.

This clonotype came up a few times. This sequence joins TRBV3-1 and TRBJ2-2; 7 bases match TRBD2. The CDR3 has 14 amino acids. The V segment lost 8 bases and the J segment 3 bases; nucleotides outside the gene matches: 6. Germline assignment: CDR1 LGHDT and CDR2 YNNKEL (reference sequence). The CDR3 DNA reads as TGTGCCAGCCTAAAGCGGGATGACACCGGGGAGCTGTTTTTT. Its protein product is CASLKRDDTGELFF. Looking up the rest from reference TRBV3-1 and TRBJ2-2 gives the full variable domain: DTAVSQTPKYLVTQMGNDKSIKCEQNLGHDTMYWYKQDSKKFLKIMFSYNNKELIINETVPNRFSPKSPDKAHLNLHINSLELGDSAVYFCASLKRDDTGELFFGEGSRLTVL.

This clonotype was seen a few times. The chain links TRBV5-1 to TRBJ2-7, with 7 bases lining up with TRBD1. The CDR3 spans 15 residues. With V trimmed by 3 bases and J by 5 bases, 11 bases remained unmatched. Germline CDR1 and CDR2: SGHRS and YFSETQ. The DNA for the CDR3 is TGCGCCAGCAGCTCAGAGACAGGGTTCAACCACGAGCAGTACTTC. It encodes CASSSETGFNHEQYF.

Only one count was recorded for this clonotype. The V gene is TRBV18, the J gene TRBJ2-2; maybe TRBD1 (6 bases). Trimming shortened V by 3 bases and J by 2 bases, and 10 bases separated the two germline ends. In germline, CDR1 is KGHSH, CDR2 LQKENI. The CDR3 sequence is 15 residues long. Here the CDR3 reads CASSPWDTNTGELFF. CDR3 nucleotide sequence: TGTGCCAGCTCACCGTGGGACACCAACACCGGGGAGCTGTTTTTT.

This clonotype was seen more than once but under ten times. This chain joins TRBV3-1 and TRBJ2-3; 8 positions agree with TRBD2. The germline CDR1 and CDR2 sequences are LGHDT and YNNKEL (reference sequence). Trimming took 0 bases from V and 3 from J; bases not matched to a gene: 2. CDR3 length: 15 amino acids. For the CDR3, the DNA is TGTGCCAGCAGCCAAGAGGTAGCGGGAACAGATACGCAGTATTTT. Its protein is CASSQEVAGTDTQYF.

The chain employs TRBV5-1 and TRBJ2-7; D ambiguous. Trimming pared 4 bases from V and 2 bases from J, leaving 13 bases between. The germline V gene encodes CDR1 SGHRS and CDR2 YFSETQ. This CDR3 comprises 14 residues. CDR3 sequence reads: CASSNIGFPYEQYF. The DNA for the CDR3 is TGCGCCAGCAGCAATATAGGATTTCCCTACGAGCAGTACTTC. The whole variable domain, filled in from reference TRBV5-1 and TRBJ2-7, reads KAGVTQTPRYLIKTRGQQVTLSCSPISGHRSVSWYQQTPGQGLQFLFEYFSETQRNKGNFPGRFSGRQFSNSRSEMNVSTLELGDSALYLCASSNIGFPYEQYFGPGTRLTVT.

This clonotype showed up just a few times. The chain recombines TRBV28 with TRBJ2-2, with no clear D. This CDR3 contains 14 residues. Germline CDR1 and CDR2: MDHEN and SYDVKM. The V and J ends lost 3 bases and 2 bases respectively, with 7 bases between them. CDR3 sequence: CASSLIPNTGELFF. Written as DNA, the CDR3 is TGTGCCAGCAGTTTGATACCTAACACCGGGGAGCTGTTTTTT.

This chain uses TRBV29-1 with TRBJ1-1; unclear D gene. From germline, CDR1 is SQVTM and CDR2 ANQGSEA. The V gene lost 7 bases and the J gene lost 9 bases, with 24 bases spanning the gap. The CDR3 has 14 amino acids. In DNA form, the CDR3 reads TGCAGCGCCTCATTCGAGCCTAACAAGTACCAAGCTTTCTTT. Translated: CSASFEPNKYQAFF.

The chain employs TRBV30 and TRBJ1-5; possible D gene TRBD1, 5 bases. This CDR3 spans 15 amino acids. From germline, CDR1 is GTSNPN and CDR2 SVGIG (reference sequence). Trimming shortened V by 1 base and J by 7 bases, and 17 bases separated the two germline ends. DNA of the CDR3: TGTGCCTGGAGTGGCGGCGGGGGTTGGGACCAGCCCCAGCATTTT. Translation: CAWSGGGGWDQPQHF.

The table lists this clonotype with many counts. The V gene is TRBV7-3, the J gene TRBJ2-1; TRBD2 aligns across 7 bases. Unmatched junction bases numbered 5, after V lost 2 bases and J lost 7 bases. CDR3 size: 14 residues. Germline V lookup: CDR1 SGHTA, CDR2 FQGTGA. CDR3 in amino acids: CASSLAGRGNEQFF. DNA of the CDR3: TGTGCCAGCAGCTTAGCTGGGAGGGGTAATGAGCAGTTCTTC.

This chain joins TRBV4-1 and TRBJ1-5; possibly TRBD1 for D (6 bases). V was shortened by 0 bases and J by 7 bases, with 19 bases between the two germline ends. The CDR3 consists of 17 residues. Germline values: CDR1 MGHRA, CDR2 YSYEKL. CDR3: CASSQDPDSLGRQPQHF. CDR3 nucleotides: TGCGCCAGCAGCCAAGACCCGGACAGTCTTGGTCGACAGCCCCAGCATTTT.

The chain is built from TRBV20-1 and TRBJ2-7, with D perhaps matching TRBD2 (6 bases). Germline assignment: CDR1 DFQATT and CDR2 SNEGSKA (reference sequence). V lost 0 bases and J 1 base, leaving 13 bases between the germline ends. CDR3 size: 15 residues. This CDR3 reads CSARDGVGGSYEQYF. As DNA, the CDR3 is TGCAGTGCTAGAGATGGGGTCGGGGGTTCCTACGAGCAGTACTTC.

This clonotype was found a few times. This chain links TRBV20-1 with TRBJ1-1, with D uncertain. The germline gives CDR1 DFQATT, CDR2 SNEGSKA (reference sequence). The CDR3 is made up of 15 amino acids. The ends were cut back, 3 bases at V and 3 bases at J, with 17 bases in the middle. CDR3 nucleotide sequence: TGCAGTGCTAGTAATCTCGAAAAACCCCACACTGAAGCTTTCTTT. Its translation is CSASNLEKPHTEAFF.

The V gene is TRBV29-1, the J gene TRBJ1-2; 10 bases agree with TRBD1. The CDR3 sequence is 13 residues long. The trim removed 3 bases at V and 6 bases at J, leaving 4 bases unmatched. Germline V gene lookup returns CDR1 SQVTM and CDR2 ANQGSEA. The CDR3 DNA reads TGCAGCGTTGAGGGAGGACAGGGGGATGGCTACACCTTC. Encoded protein: CSVEGGQGDGYTF.

The rearrangement joins TRBV20-1 to TRBJ2-3, with TRBD2 matching over 7 bases. The length of the CDR3 is 15 residues. CDR1 is DFQATT, CDR2 SNEGSKA, per germline (reference sequence). With V trimmed by 3 bases and J by 2 bases, 8 bases remained unmatched. CDR3 sequence reads: CSARGEGPHTDTQYF. The CDR3 DNA is TGCAGTGCTAGGGGGGAGGGTCCCCACACAGATACGCAGTATTTT.

This CDR3 reads CASSYSGQGIGELFF. As DNA, the CDR3 is TGTGCCAGCAGTTACTCGGGACAGGGGATCGGGGAGCTGTTTTTT. The rearrangement joins TRBV6-5 to TRBJ2-2; 10 nucleotides match TRBD1. With V trimmed by 0 bases and J by 7 bases, 2 bases remained unmatched. The CDR3 sequence is 15 residues long. CDR1 and CDR2 (germline): MNHEY, SVGAGI.